The 30 T cell receptor beta chains listed next were all sequenced from one sample in a study of control samples from healthy donors and cancer patients. Profiling relied on immunoSEQ multiplex PCR, and the TCRdb table lists in-frame clones only, not all of them. Of approximately 93,000 clones in the sample, roughly 91% are singletons; the top ten hold about 8.6%. Sequenced material: PBMCs. These receptors came from a woman aged 45-65 years with colorectal cancer.

J is TRBJ2-4 and V is TRBV9, with D possibly TRBD2 on 7 matching bases. Trimming removed 4 bases at V and 9 bases at J, with 20 bases between. The germline CDR1 and CDR2 sequences are SGDLS and YYNGEE. This CDR3 has 15 residues. CDR3: CASSPHGEGGGIQYF. DNA for the CDR3: TGTGCCAGCAGCCCCCACGGGGAGGGGGGAGGCATTCAGTACTTC.

Concerning this clone itself: An end of the junction differs from the germline gene, which may be a read error. This sequence joins TRBV5-1 and TRBJ1-5; TRBD1 might be the D (6 bases). This CDR3 comprises 15 residues. Germline V CDR1 and CDR2: SGHRS, YFSETQ. Written as DNA, the CDR3 is TGCGCCAGCAACTTGCTGGGGGGCGCAGGTCAGCCCCAGCATTTT. Translated, it gives CASNLLGGAGQPQHF.

The chain carries TRBV7-3 and TRBJ2-1; 11 bases match TRBD1. The CDR3 covers 15 residues. Losses at the gene ends were 3 bases for V and 6 bases for J; bases not matched to a gene: 4. Germline V gene lookup returns CDR1 SGHTA and CDR2 FQGTGA. This CDR3 reads CASSFPGQGVNEQFF. As DNA, the CDR3 is TGTGCCAGCAGCTTCCCGGGACAGGGGGTCAATGAGCAGTTCTTC.

The rearrangement joins TRBV7-9 to TRBJ2-5; D possibly corresponds to TRBD2 (7 bases). The length of the CDR3 is 15 residues. Trimming removed 5 bases from V and 5 bases from J, with 18 bases in between. Germline CDR1 SEHNR, CDR2 FQNEAQ (reference sequence). Written as DNA, the CDR3 is TGTGCCAGCAGCCTAGGGAAGGGCGGGGGCGAGACCCAGTACTTC. Amino acid sequence: CASSLGKGGGETQYF.

This clone has just one count. The chain links TRBV7-9 to TRBJ2-1; 9 bases agree with TRBD1. Trimming took 7 bases from V and 6 from J; bases not matched to a gene: 4. CDR1 is SEHNR and CDR2 is FQNEAQ in the germline V gene (reference sequence). There are 13 residues in the CDR3. The CDR3: CASKGQGGNEQFF. DNA of the CDR3: TGTGCCAGCAAGGGACAGGGCGGCAATGAGCAGTTCTTC.

This chain links TRBV7-2 with TRBJ2-1; D gene unclear. V lost 1 base, J lost 1 base, and 8 bases lay in between. This CDR3 region has 15 residues. Germline V lookup: CDR1 SGHTA, CDR2 FQGNSA. CDR3 coding DNA: TGTGCCAGCAGCTTAGGGAGCGAGTCCTACAATGAGCAGTTCTTC. It specifies CASSLGSESYNEQFF.

The V and J genes are TRBV4-1 and TRBJ2-3, with no clear D. Per germline, CDR1 MGHRA and CDR2 YSYEKL. The V end lost 1 base, the J end lost 6 bases, and 11 bases lay between the germline ends. The CDR3 runs 14 residues. The CDR3 nucleotides are TGCGCCAGCAGCCAAGGGCCAGGTCGGGATACGCAGTATTTT. Translated: CASSQGPGRDTQYF.

The genes are TRBV14 and TRBJ1-4; D is ambiguous. The CDR3 contains 14 residues. V was trimmed by 4 bases and J by 6 bases, leaving 12 bases between them. The V gene's germline CDR1 is SGHDN and CDR2 FVKESK. The CDR3, as DNA: TGTGCCAGCAGCCTACGGATGGGAGATGAAAAACTGTTTTTT. It codes for CASSLRMGDEKLFF. Full variable domain (rest looked up from reference TRBV14 and TRBJ1-4): EAGVTQFPSHSVIEKGQTVTLRCDPISGHDNLYWYRRVMGKEIKFLLHFVKESKQDESGMPNNRFLAERTGGTYSTLKVQPAELEDSGVYFCASSLRMGDEKLFFGSGTQLSVL.

This chain joins TRBV6-2 or TRBV6-3 and TRBJ2-2; D remains unclear. CDR3 length: 13 residues. Per germline, CDR1 MNHEY and CDR2 SVGEGT. Between the trimmed V and J ends, which lost 5 bases and 5 bases, there was a span of 9 bases. The CDR3 coding sequence is TGTGCCAGCAGTATTTCAAGTACCGGGGAGCTGTTTTTT. It encodes CASSISSTGELFF.

The chain joins TRBV6-5 to TRBJ1-2, with 8 bases matching TRBD1. The length of the CDR3 is 14 residues. Germline lookup yields CDR1 MNHEY and CDR2 SVGAGI. Trimming removed 5 bases from V and 8 bases from J; junction bases left unmatched: 10. The chain's CDR3 is CASSPSSDRGGYTF. The CDR3 DNA is TGTGCCAGCAGTCCATCTTCTGACAGGGGAGGCTACACCTTC.

CDR3: CASSLAISGGLNEQFF. For the CDR3, the DNA is TGTGCCAGCAGCTTAGCGATCAGCGGGGGGTTAAATGAGCAGTTCTTC. V is TRBV7-8 and J is TRBJ2-1; 9 bases line up with TRBD2. Germline V CDR1 and CDR2: SGHVS, FQNEAQ. CDR3 length equals 16 residues. Trimming cost V 0 bases and J 7 bases; bases outside gene matches: 7. Full variable domain (remainder filled in from reference TRBV7-8 and TRBJ2-1): GAGVSQSPRYKVAKRGQDVALRCDPISGHVSLFWYQQALGQGPEFLTYFQNEAQLDKSGLPSDRFFAERPEGSVSTLKIQRTQQEDSAVYLCASSLAISGGLNEQFFGPGTRLTVL.

The chain has TRBV27 and TRBJ1-2, with a weak D call TRBD1 (6 bases). Trimming took off 7 bases at V and 10 bases at J, with 22 bases between the two ends. This CDR3 contains 14 residues. Germline V gives CDR1 MNHEY, CDR2 SMNVEV (reference sequence). The CDR3 DNA is TGTGCCAGCACTCCACGGGACAACCCAAAGGACTACACCTTC. Its protein product is CASTPRDNPKDYTF.

V usage is TRBV7-2 and J usage is TRBJ2-3; no firm D call. Germline V gene lookup returns CDR1 SGHTA and CDR2 FQGNSA. The CDR3 loop spans 15 amino acids. Trimming left V 1 base short and J 0 bases short, with 8 bases between. The CDR3 loop is CASSLGGRSTDTQYF. The DNA for the CDR3 is TGTGCCAGCAGCTTAGGGGGTAGAAGCACAGATACGCAGTATTTT.

The V gene is TRBV5-1, the J gene TRBJ1-4; D may be TRBD1 (5 bases). This CDR3 contains 12 residues. V lost 4 bases and J 7 bases, leaving 8 bases between the germline ends. Germline CDR1 reads SGHRS; CDR2 reads YFSETQ. The CDR3 loop is CASSPQGEKLFF. In DNA form, the CDR3 reads TGCGCCAGCAGCCCTCAGGGTGAAAAACTGTTTTTT.

This chain connects TRBV5-1 to TRBJ2-2; 9 positions agree with TRBD1. The CDR3 is 16 residues long. Trimming took 4 bases from V and 3 from J; bases not matched to a gene: 7. Germline values: CDR1 SGHRS, CDR2 YFSETQ. CDR3 sequence: CASSPGQGRDTGELFF. The CDR3 nucleotides read TGCGCCAGCAGCCCCGGACAGGGGAGGGACACCGGGGAGCTGTTTTTT.

The chain carries TRBV28 and TRBJ1-3; D is perhaps TRBD1 (5 bases). The CDR3 length is 15 residues. Germline V gene sequence: CDR1 MDHEN, CDR2 SYDVKM. V was clipped by 4 bases and J by 2 bases, with 12 bases between them. The CDR3 loop reads CASSSGDSTGNTIYF. CDR3 coding DNA: TGTGCCAGCAGTTCAGGTGACAGTACTGGAAACACCATATATTTT. Using reference TRBV28 and TRBJ1-3 for the parts outside the CDR3, the full variable domain is DVKVTQSSRYLVKRTGEKVFLECVQDMDHENMFWYRQDPGLGLRLIYFSYDVKMKEKGDIPEGYSVSREKKERFSLILESASTNQTSMYLCASSSGDSTGNTIYFGEGSWLTVV.

V and J are TRBV27 and TRBJ1-2; D ambiguous. Deletions cut 1 base from V and 8 bases from J, with 8 bases between. The V gene's germline CDR1 is MNHEY and CDR2 SMNVEV (reference sequence). CDR3 size: 12 residues. CDR3 sequence (DNA): TGTGCCAGCAGTTTATACTCCGGCGGCTACACCTTC. The encoded protein is CASSLYSGGYTF.

V usage is TRBV4-3 and J usage is TRBJ1-3; possible D gene TRBD1, 5 bases. From germline, CDR1 is LGHNA and CDR2 YSLEER. Trimming pared 0 bases from V and 4 bases from J, leaving 10 bases between. This CDR3 contains 15 residues. The CDR3 protein is CASSQDPGTGNTIYF. The CDR3 DNA follows: TGCGCCAGCAGCCAAGATCCAGGGACCGGAAACACCATATATTTT.

J is TRBJ1-6 and V is TRBV15, with D maybe TRBD1 (5 bases). Trimming shortened V by 7 bases and J by 6 bases, and 16 bases separated the two germline ends. Germline lookup yields CDR1 LNHNV and CDR2 YYDKDF (reference sequence). The CDR3 consists of 15 residues. The DNA of the CDR3 is TGTGCCACCACCGCCGGGCAGGGATTTAATTCACCCCTCCACTTT. Translating gives CATTAGQGFNSPLHF.

The chain joins TRBV3-1 (or the pseudogene TRBV3-2) to TRBJ2-5; 8 bases align to TRBD2. Germline values: CDR1 LGHDT, CDR2 YNNKEL (reference sequence). The CDR3 spans 14 residues. V lost 10 bases to trimming and J lost 4 bases; unmatched junction nucleotides: 11. DNA for the CDR3: TGTGCCACCGACGGGGGGGCCCACGGAGAGACCCAGTACTTC. It specifies CATDGGAHGETQYF.

This chain uses TRBV30 with TRBJ1-2; 9 nucleotides agree with TRBD1. Per the germline V gene, CDR1 is GTSNPN and CDR2 is SVGIG (reference sequence). The ends lost 1 base at V and 8 bases at J; junction bases unmatched: 8. This CDR3 spans 14 amino acids. In DNA form, the CDR3 reads TGTGCCTGGAGTGCGGACAGGGGCATGGTCGGCTACACCTTC. Translation: CAWSADRGMVGYTF.

This chain uses TRBV5-5 with TRBJ2-7; TRBD2 is a possible D gene (5 bases). Deletions cut 4 bases from V and 7 bases from J, with 12 bases between. The V gene's germline CDR1 is SGHKS and CDR2 YYEKEE (reference sequence). There are 12 residues in the CDR3. The CDR3: CASSRITGEQYV. For the CDR3, the DNA is TGTGCCAGCAGCCGTATCACGGGGGAGCAGTACGTC.

The J gene is TRBJ1-1, the V gene TRBV7-2, with D unresolved. This CDR3 contains 13 residues. V gave up 5 bases and J gave up 1 base, with 8 bases separating them. Germline CDR1 and CDR2: SGHTA and FQGNSA. Here the CDR3 reads CASSVLQNTEAFF. The CDR3 bases are TGTGCCAGCAGCGTATTACAGAACACTGAAGCTTTCTTT.

This clone was recorded a few times. V and J are TRBV2 and TRBJ1-4, with D possibly being TRBD1 (5 bases). CDR3 size: 15 residues. V was cut by 4 bases and J by 4 bases, with 13 bases left in between. Germline CDR1 SNHLY, CDR2 FYNNEI. The CDR3 spells CASSADSRSNEKLFF. CDR3 sequence (DNA): TGTGCCAGCAGTGCCGACAGCCGCAGTAATGAAAAACTGTTTTTT.

The rearrangement links TRBV9 to TRBJ2-3; 9 bases match TRBD2. Unmatched junction bases numbered 0, after V lost 0 bases and J lost 1 base. The V gene's germline CDR1 is SGDLS and CDR2 YYNGEE. The CDR3 length is 15 residues. In DNA, the CDR3 is TGTGCCAGCAGCGTAGGCGGGGGGGGCACAGATACGCAGTATTTT. Translated: CASSVGGGGTDTQYF.

The chain couples TRBV6-5 to TRBJ1-2, with D perhaps matching TRBD1 (5 bases). Trimming pared 8 bases from V and 7 bases from J, leaving 17 bases between. This CDR3 has 13 amino acids. The germline V gene encodes CDR1 MNHEY and CDR2 SVGAGI. Written as DNA, the CDR3 is TGTGCCAGCTTCGGGGGTCTGAGTGGTGGCTACACCTTC. Its protein is CASFGGLSGGYTF.

This clone was counted once. The V and J genes are TRBV6-2 or TRBV6-3 and TRBJ1-2; the D is unclear. Trimming took off 5 bases at V and 3 bases at J, with 13 bases between the two ends. The CDR3 has 14 amino acids. Germline V gene data show CDR1 as MNHEY and CDR2 as SVGEGT. DNA of the CDR3: TGTGCCAGCAGTGACCCCGGGCGGGACTATGGCTACACCTTC. It encodes CASSDPGRDYGYTF.

This chain joins TRBV6-5 and TRBJ1-2; 7 nucleotides line up with TRBD1. Unmatched junction bases numbered 5, after V lost 6 bases and J lost 4 bases. This CDR3 region has 13 residues. Germline V CDR1 and CDR2: MNHEY, SVGAGI. CDR3: CASRGRQGYGYTF. The CDR3 DNA follows: TGTGCCAGCAGGGGACGACAGGGCTATGGCTACACCTTC.

J is TRBJ2-5 and V is TRBV24-1; 10 bases agree with TRBD2. The junction had 8 bases not matched to a gene; V was cut back by 3 bases and J by 5 bases. This CDR3 has 16 amino acids. CDR1 and CDR2 from the germline V gene are KGHDR and SFDVKD. The CDR3 loop reads CATSDVGSGGYETQYF. As DNA, the CDR3 is TGTGCCACCAGTGATGTGGGTAGCGGGGGGTACGAGACCCAGTACTTC.

The chain uses TRBV6-6 and TRBJ2-2; no clear D gene. Germline V CDR1 and CDR2: MNHNY, SVGAGI (reference sequence). V shed 8 bases and J shed 4 bases, with 14 bases lying between them. The length of the CDR3 is 14 residues. Written as DNA, the CDR3 is TGTGCCAGCTCCCCGCTGGGCTCCACCGGGGAGCTGTTTTTT. Residues: CASSPLGSTGELFF.